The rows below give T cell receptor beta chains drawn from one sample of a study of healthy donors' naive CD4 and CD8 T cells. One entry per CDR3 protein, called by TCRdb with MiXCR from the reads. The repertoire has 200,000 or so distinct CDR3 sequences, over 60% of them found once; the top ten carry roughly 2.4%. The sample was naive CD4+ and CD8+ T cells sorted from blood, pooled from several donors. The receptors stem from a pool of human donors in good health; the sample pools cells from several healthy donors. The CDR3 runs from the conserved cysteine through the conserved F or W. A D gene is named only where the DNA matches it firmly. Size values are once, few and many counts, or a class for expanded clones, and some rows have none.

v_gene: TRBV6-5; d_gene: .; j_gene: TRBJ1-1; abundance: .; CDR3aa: CASQDMNTEAFF; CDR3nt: TGTGCCAGCCAAGATATGAACACTGAAGCTTTCTTT
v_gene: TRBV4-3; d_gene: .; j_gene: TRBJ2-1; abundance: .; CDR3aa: CASSQEGYNEQFF; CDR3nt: TGCGCCAGCAGCCAAGAAGGCTACAATGAGCAGTTCTTC
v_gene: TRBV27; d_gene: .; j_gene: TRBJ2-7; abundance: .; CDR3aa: CASRDESYEQYF; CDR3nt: TGTGCCAGCAGGGACGAGTCCTACGAGCAGTACTTC
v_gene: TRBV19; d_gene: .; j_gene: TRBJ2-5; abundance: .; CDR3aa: CASNRRGQETQYF; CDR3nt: TGTGCCAGTAACCGGAGAGGTCAAGAGACCCAGTACTTC
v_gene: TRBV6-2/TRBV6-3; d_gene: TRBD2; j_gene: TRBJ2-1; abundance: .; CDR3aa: CASSYPGYGTSGASSYNEQFF; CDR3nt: TGTGCCAGCAGTTACCCCGGATATGGGACTAGCGGGGCGAGCTCCTACAATGAGCAGTTCTTC
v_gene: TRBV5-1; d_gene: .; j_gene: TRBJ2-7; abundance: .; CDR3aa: CASKRQIASYEQYF; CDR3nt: TGCGCCAGCAAAAGACAGATTGCTTCCTACGAGCAGTACTTC
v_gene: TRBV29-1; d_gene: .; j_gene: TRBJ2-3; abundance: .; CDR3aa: CSVETRTDTQYF; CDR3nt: TGCAGCGTTGAAACACGCACAGATACGCAGTATTTT
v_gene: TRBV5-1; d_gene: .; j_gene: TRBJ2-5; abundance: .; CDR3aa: CASSSLQDGETQYF; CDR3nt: TGCGCCAGCAGCTCCCTCCAGGACGGGGAGACCCAGTACTTC
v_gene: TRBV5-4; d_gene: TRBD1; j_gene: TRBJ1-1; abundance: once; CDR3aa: CASSLAPGQGRTEAFF; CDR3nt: TGTGCCAGCAGCTTGGCCCCTGGACAGGGGAGGACTGAAGCTTTCTTT
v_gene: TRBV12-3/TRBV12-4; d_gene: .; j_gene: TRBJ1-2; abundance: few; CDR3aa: CASSPLPAGTHGYTF; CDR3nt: TGTGCCAGCAGTCCCCTCCCGGCAGGGACCCATGGCTACACCTTC
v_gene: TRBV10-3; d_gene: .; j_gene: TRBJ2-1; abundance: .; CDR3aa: CAISVGQDNEQFF; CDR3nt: TGTGCCATCAGTGTCGGACAAGACAATGAGCAGTTCTTC